Listed here are 20 T cell receptor beta chains from one sample, sequenced in a study of vaccination effects on CD4 cells after COVID-19. Pools of viral peptides were used by the ViraFEST assay to expand antigen-specific CD4+ T cells ahead of sequencing. Isolation of CD4+ T cells took place after ten to eleven days of culture. Participants each got two BNT162b2 or mRNA-1273 vaccine doses. These receptors' antigens are unknown. Assay: immunoSEQ multiplex PCR; the TCRdb copy retains only in-frame clones and omits some. The data contain about 35,000 clones, roughly 82% of them seen just once; the ten biggest clones take up approximately 1.6%. The material sequenced was CD4+ T cells from PBMCs cultured with HCoV-NL63 spike peptides, taken after COVID-19 vaccination. The receptors originated from a human donor who received a COVID-19 vaccine. Some clones in this sample may be carry-over from other donors' samples.

V usage is TRBV5-1 and J usage is TRBJ2-2; D is possibly TRBD1 (6 bases). Germline V CDR1 and CDR2: SGHRS, YFSETQ. The V and J ends lost 2 bases and 2 bases respectively, with 13 bases between them. The CDR3 spans 16 residues. CDR3 nucleotide sequence: TGCGCCAGCAGCTTAGCCGGGACATCAAACACCGGGGAGCTGTTTTTT. Protein: CASSLAGTSNTGELFF.

J is TRBJ2-3 and V is TRBV11-2; D uncertain. This CDR3 has 14 residues. Germline V gene data show CDR1 as SGHAT and CDR2 as FQNNGV. V was clipped by 1 base and J by 4 bases, with 9 bases between them. CDR3 residues: CASSLARTPDTQYF. DNA of the CDR3: TGTGCCAGCAGCTTAGCGCGGACCCCAGATACGCAGTATTTT.

V usage is TRBV7-2 and J usage is TRBJ1-2, with D perhaps matching TRBD1 (5 bases). V lost 5 bases and J lost 0, with 19 bases in between. The CDR3 has 17 amino acids. Germline V gives CDR1 SGHTA, CDR2 FQGNSA. CDR3: CASSLTSLRGANYGYTF. The CDR3 DNA follows: TGTGCCAGCAGCCTTACTTCTCTTCGAGGGGCTAACTATGGCTACACCTTC.

This chain connects TRBV2 to TRBJ2-5; TRBD1 agrees at 8 bases. Per germline, CDR1 SNHLY and CDR2 FYNNEI. The trim removed 5 bases at V and 4 bases at J, leaving 6 bases unmatched. This CDR3 region has 14 residues. In DNA, the CDR3 is TGTGCCAGCAGTAGGCAGGGGGCCAGAGAGACCCAGTACTTC. It translates to CASSRQGARETQYF.

The chain couples TRBV7-8 to TRBJ1-3, with 8 bases identical to TRBD1. Germline values: CDR1 SGHVS, CDR2 FQNEAQ. The V and J ends lost 5 bases and 2 bases, in that order; junction bases with no gene match: 8. The CDR3 is 16 amino acids. The CDR3 DNA follows: TGTGCCAGCAGCACAGACGACAGGGGAACTGGAAACACCATATATTTT. Protein sequence: CASSTDDRGTGNTIYF.

V gene TRBV12-3 or TRBV12-4 combines with J gene TRBJ2-3, with 8 bases aligning to TRBD1. Losses at the gene ends were 6 bases for V and 6 bases for J; bases not matched to a gene: 5. CDR3 size: 13 residues. CDR3 in amino acids: CASSQGQGDTQYF. The CDR3 nucleotides are TGTGCCAGCAGCCAAGGACAGGGCGATACGCAGTATTTT.

The chain has TRBV5-6 and TRBJ1-1; a weak D match, TRBD1 (5 bases). CDR1 and CDR2 from the germline V gene are SGHDT and YYEEEE. The CDR3 runs 15 residues. Trimming left V 0 bases short and J 3 bases short, with 12 bases between. For the CDR3, the DNA is TGTGCCAGCAGCTTGGTTGGGACGGGGGACACTGAAGCTTTCTTT. Protein sequence: CASSLVGTGDTEAFF.

The rearrangement joins TRBV3-1 (or the pseudogene TRBV3-2) to TRBJ1-2; a weak D match, TRBD1 (5 bases). This CDR3 is built from 14 residues. Germline CDR1 and CDR2: LGHDT and YNNKEL (reference sequence). V was trimmed by 1 base and J by 4 bases, leaving 10 bases between them. The CDR3 DNA reads as TGTGCCAGCAGCCAAGGGGGACTGAGCTATGGCTACACCTTC. This codes for CASSQGGLSYGYTF.

On this clone: Relative to the germline gene, one junction end is altered; a read error may explain this. This rearrangement joins TRBV5-1 to TRBJ1-4, with 11 bases aligning to TRBD1. CDR1 is SGHRS, CDR2 YFSETQ, per germline. CDR3 length: 16 residues. Here the CDR3 reads CASSEHWDRGLGKLVF. The CDR3 DNA is TGCGCCAGCAGCGAGCATTGGGACAGGGGGTTAGGAAAACTTGTTTTT. Full variable domain (outside the CDR3, taken from reference TRBV5-1 and TRBJ1-4): KAGVTQTPRYLIKTRGQQVTLSCSPISGHRSVSWYQQTPGQGLQFLFEYFSETQRNKGNFPGRFSGRQFSNSRSEMNVSTLELGDSALYLCASSEHWDRGLGKLVFGSGTQLSVL.

The V call is TRBV7-2, the J call TRBJ1-2; 8 bases align to TRBD1. V lost 5 bases to trimming and J lost 3 bases; unmatched junction nucleotides: 8. Germline loops: CDR1 SGHTA, CDR2 FQGNSA. This CDR3 spans 15 amino acids. For the CDR3, the DNA is TGTGCCAGCAGCCCATACAGGGGGGAAGACTATGGCTACACCTTC. It encodes CASSPYRGEDYGYTF.

J is TRBJ2-1 and V is TRBV6-5, with D maybe TRBD1 (5 bases). The CDR3 spans 15 residues. V was trimmed by 2 bases and J by 2 bases, leaving 10 bases between them. Germline values: CDR1 MNHEY, CDR2 SVGAGI. This CDR3 reads CASSYRQGPYNEQFF. The CDR3 nucleotides are TGTGCCAGCAGTTACAGGCAGGGCCCCTACAATGAGCAGTTCTTC.

The CDR3: CASSLRQGNQPQHF. Here the CDR3 DNA reads TGTGCCAGCAGCTTACGACAGGGCAATCAGCCCCAGCATTTT. The rearrangement joins TRBV5-6 to TRBJ1-5; D is possibly TRBD1 (6 bases). The CDR3 runs 14 residues. The germline V and J ends were trimmed by 2 bases and 2 bases, with 8 bases remaining between them. Germline-derived CDR1 and CDR2 are SGHDT and YYEEEE.

This clone was counted only a few times. V gene TRBV10-1 combines with J gene TRBJ2-7; tentative D call: TRBD1 (7 bases). CDR1 WNHNN and CDR2 SYGVQD come from the germline V gene (reference sequence). This CDR3 is built from 15 residues. Trimming shortened V by 2 bases and J by 0 bases, and 11 bases separated the two germline ends. The CDR3, as DNA: TGCGCCAGCAGTGAGGCGGGACAGAGCTCCTACGAGCAGTACGTC. Residues: CASSEAGQSSYEQYV.

J is TRBJ2-2 and V is TRBV19; 10 bases are shared with TRBD1. Trimming took 6 bases from V and 7 from J; bases not matched to a gene: 8. The CDR3 has 15 residues. CDR1 is LNHDA and CDR2 is SQIVND in the germline V gene (reference sequence). The chain's CDR3 is CASSGDRGWVGELFF. The CDR3, as DNA: TGTGCCAGTAGCGGGGACAGGGGATGGGTCGGGGAGCTGTTTTTT.

This clone was seen just once. The CDR3 region has the DNA TGCAGCGTTGATATCGCAGGGGCAGATACGCAGTATTTT. Translating it yields CSVDIAGADTQYF. This rearrangement joins TRBV29-1 to TRBJ2-3; perhaps TRBD1 as D (6 bases). This CDR3 comprises 13 residues. Per germline, CDR1 SQVTM and CDR2 ANQGSEA. With 3 bases removed from V and 4 bases from J, the gap between germline ends came to 11 bases.

The chain uses TRBV4-2 and TRBJ1-2, with D possibly being TRBD1 (6 bases). V shed 0 bases and J shed 4 bases, with 21 bases lying between them. Germline assignment: CDR1 LGHNA and CDR2 YNFKEQ. CDR3 length: 18 residues. Here the CDR3 reads CASSQDSSPGEWGYGYTF. In DNA, the CDR3 is TGTGCCAGCAGCCAAGACAGTTCCCCAGGGGAGTGGGGCTATGGCTACACCTTC.

The chain combines TRBV18 with TRBJ1-3, with 7 bases lining up with TRBD1. In germline, CDR1 is KGHSH, CDR2 LQKENI. The ends lost 2 bases at V and 2 bases at J; junction bases unmatched: 9. The CDR3 is made up of 17 amino acids. CDR3 residues: CASSPKIPGGTGNTIYF. For the CDR3, the DNA is TGTGCCAGCTCACCAAAGATCCCAGGGGGTACTGGAAACACCATATATTTT.

Here the CDR3 DNA reads TGTGCCAGCGGACGGGACTCCCTAGAGACCCAGTACTTC. Protein product: CASGRDSLETQYF. This chain links TRBV27 with TRBJ2-5, with D possibly TRBD2 on 6 matching bases. The V gene lost 8 bases and the J gene lost 4 bases, with 14 bases spanning the gap. The CDR3 is 13 residues long. Germline V gene lookup returns CDR1 MNHEY and CDR2 SMNVEV (reference sequence).

This clone appeared a single time. V usage is TRBV5-6 and J usage is TRBJ2-7; D could derive from TRBD1 or TRBD2 (5 bases each). Germline CDR1 and CDR2: SGHDT and YYEEEE. The CDR3 totals 15 residues. The V end lost 3 bases, the J end lost 0 bases, and 13 bases lay between the germline ends. As DNA, the CDR3 is TGTGCCAGCAGCTCCAGGGACGGAGTCTCCTACGAGCAGTACGTC. Translating gives CASSSRDGVSYEQYV.

This sequence joins TRBV10-3 and TRBJ2-3; 8 bases fit TRBD1. CDR3 length: 13 amino acids. Germline values: CDR1 ENHRY, CDR2 SYGVKD. Trimming took 9 bases from V and 3 from J; bases not matched to a gene: 5. CDR3 bases: TGTGCCATGCAAAGGACAGGGACAGATACGCAGTATTTT. It codes for CAMQRTGTDTQYF.